The T cell receptor beta chain described here comes from a study of T cell changes during pregnancy in multiple sclerosis. This clone was recorded only once. Clones were sequenced by immunoSEQ multiplex PCR, and TCRdb holds only the in-frame ones, with some missing. Of approximately 130,000 clones listed, approximately 93% are singletons. V was pared by 3 bases and J by 5 bases, with 11 bases of the junction left unmatched. Germline loops: CDR1 MNHEY, CDR2 SMNVEV (reference sequence). The CDR3 sequence is 16 residues long. This TCR was recovered from a female donor with multiple sclerosis, enrolled in a pregnancy study. The source was peripheral blood, collected before pregnancy. This chain links TRBV27 with TRBJ2-3; TRBD1 matches at 7 bases. The CDR3 DNA reads TGTGCCAGCAGTTTCTCTCGGGACAGTAATGGAGATACGCAGTATTTT. It codes for CASSFSRDSNGDTQYF.